This T cell receptor beta chain was sequenced in a study of blood T cell repertoires in COVID-19. Study-level information: Material from acute and convalescent COVID-19 was sourced from the United States, Italy and Spain. Sample material is recorded as cDNA or gDNA derived from T cells, B-cell-depleted T cells, or PBMCs.

The V end lost 7 bases, the J end lost 2 bases, and 12 bases lay between the germline ends. The CDR3 is 14 amino acids. CDR1 and CDR2 (germline): MDHEN, SYDVKM. Under the authors' procedure: It was from reference gene primer amplification that nucleated cell counts were estimated. Produced via immunoSEQ multiplex PCR; TCRdb's table is partial and in-frame only. V, J and clone size derive from that table, while D and trimming were established from the DNA sequence. The sample lists just under 350,000 clones; about four fifths were seen once. The V call is TRBV28, the J call TRBJ2-1; D is perhaps TRBD2 (6 bases). The sequence derives from a man aged 25-40 years with active or convalescent COVID-19. Sequenced material: peripheral blood. The CDR3 sequence is CASKRLAPYNEQFF. Written as DNA, the CDR3 is TGTGCCAGCAAGCGGCTAGCGCCCTACAATGAGCAGTTCTTC. Full variable domain (missing parts from reference TRBV28 and TRBJ2-1): DVKVTQSSRYLVKRTGEKVFLECVQDMDHENMFWYRQDPGLGLRLIYFSYDVKMKEKGDIPEGYSVSREKKERFSLILESASTNQTSMYLCASKRLAPYNEQFFGPGTRLTVL.